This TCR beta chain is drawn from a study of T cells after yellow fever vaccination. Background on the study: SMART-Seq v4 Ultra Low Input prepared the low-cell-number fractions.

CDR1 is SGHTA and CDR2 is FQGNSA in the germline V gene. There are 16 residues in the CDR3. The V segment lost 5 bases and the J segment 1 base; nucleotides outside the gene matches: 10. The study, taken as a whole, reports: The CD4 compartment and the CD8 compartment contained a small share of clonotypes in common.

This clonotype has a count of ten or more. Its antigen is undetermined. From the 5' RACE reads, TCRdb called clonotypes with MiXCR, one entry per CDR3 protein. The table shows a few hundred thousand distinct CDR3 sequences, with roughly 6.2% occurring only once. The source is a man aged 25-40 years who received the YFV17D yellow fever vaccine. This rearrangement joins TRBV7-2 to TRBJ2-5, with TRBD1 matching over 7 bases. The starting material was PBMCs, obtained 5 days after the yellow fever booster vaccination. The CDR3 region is CASSLNLGTAQETQYF. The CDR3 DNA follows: TGTGCCAGCAGCCTCAACCTCGGGACAGCCCAAGAGACCCAGTACTTC.